A selection of T cell receptor beta chains follows, all from one sample in a study of memory CD4+ T cells and cytomegalovirus serostatus. Repertoires were generated with immunoSEQ multiplex PCR, while TCRdb's copy carries only in-frame clones and drops some. The table includes tens of thousands of clones, around 81% detected once. Sequencing was carried out using memory CD4+ T cells from blood. The receptors were gathered from an adult in good health and CMV-seronegative. Both conserved end residues are trimmed from each CDR3. The D gene is left open where the match is weak. Rows give clone size only sometimes, using once, few, many, or a class for an expanded clone.

d_gene	v_gene	abundance	j_gene	CDR3aa
.	TRBV7-2	.	TRBJ2-7	ASSPQSYEQY
.	TRBV2	.	TRBJ2-7	ASSEGSYEQY
TRBD1	TRBV7-2	.	TRBJ2-7	ASSLPHAGTAFYEQY
TRBD1	TRBV7-3	.	TRBJ2-5	ASSSTGGQETQY
.	TRBV5-4	.	TRBJ1-3	ASSLGGAGGNTIY
.	TRBV30	.	TRBJ2-2	AWSVWGATGELF
.	TRBV27	.	TRBJ2-5	ASSKLFSFGETQY
TRBD1	TRBV5-6	.	TRBJ1-6	ASYYGTGGPSSYNSPLH
.	TRBV4-1	.	TRBJ2-2	ASSQESSDTGELF
.	TRBV16	.	TRBJ1-5	ASSLFSGAQPQH
TRBD2	TRBV30	.	TRBJ2-1	AWSGSNQRGGREQF
TRBD1	TRBV5-4	few	TRBJ1-4	ASSPTGGSGEKLF
.	TRBV27	.	TRBJ1-2	ASSLRQGGAYGYT
.	TRBV7-2	.	TRBJ2-7	ASSLAGGTGHEQY